This TCR beta chain derives from a study of T cell repertoires in cytomegalovirus infection (dated by TCRdb to about 2019). Background on the whole study: The HLA type of each donor mattered for the analysis, because public TCR beta signatures pointed to carriage of CMV infection along with the matching HLA type. What the research found in general, with its limitations: Carriers of CMV infection plus the relevant HLA type were discriminated by the cumulative frequency of public TCR beta family members in the study cohort and in an independent roughly 370-donor cohort. The ex vivo response was dominated by HLA-C-restricted CMV-specific TCR beta clonotypes, which also provided the single most frequent clonotype in two of eight donors.

The run used an Illumina HiSeq 1500. TCRdb trimmed public reads at Q25 via fastp, called clones via MiXCR and kept in-frame beta chains. When rows share a CDR3 protein, they turn into one entry using the most common DNA and genes. The table for this sample lists 500,000 or so distinct CDR3 sequences; about 15% of them were counted only once. The ten largest clonotypes hold under 30% of the sample. The CDR3 covers 20 residues, taking in both the cysteine and the phenylalanine. Only the CDR3 DNA stays, 60 bases, in frame from base 1. Based on the germline V gene, the CDR1 and CDR2 sequences are KGHDR and SFDVKD. V is clipped by 1 base and J by 0 bases, and the sequence between their germline boundaries is 23 bases long. On this clonotype itself: Its recognized antigen is unknown. Base quality data are lacking; no much larger clone is found one base away.

The rearranged chain carries TRBV24-1 and TRBJ1-1, with a tentative D gene TRBD1 over 5 matching bases. Material: CD8+ T cells from PBMCs. This TCR derives from a human donor in good health (CMV status not recorded). Some clones in this sample may be carry-over from other donors' samples. This receptor has the CDR3 CATSDLEGSRGRTLNTEAFF. The DNA is TGTGCCACCAGTGATTTAGAAGGTAGTAGGGGCAGAACCCTGAACACTGAAGCTTTCTTT.